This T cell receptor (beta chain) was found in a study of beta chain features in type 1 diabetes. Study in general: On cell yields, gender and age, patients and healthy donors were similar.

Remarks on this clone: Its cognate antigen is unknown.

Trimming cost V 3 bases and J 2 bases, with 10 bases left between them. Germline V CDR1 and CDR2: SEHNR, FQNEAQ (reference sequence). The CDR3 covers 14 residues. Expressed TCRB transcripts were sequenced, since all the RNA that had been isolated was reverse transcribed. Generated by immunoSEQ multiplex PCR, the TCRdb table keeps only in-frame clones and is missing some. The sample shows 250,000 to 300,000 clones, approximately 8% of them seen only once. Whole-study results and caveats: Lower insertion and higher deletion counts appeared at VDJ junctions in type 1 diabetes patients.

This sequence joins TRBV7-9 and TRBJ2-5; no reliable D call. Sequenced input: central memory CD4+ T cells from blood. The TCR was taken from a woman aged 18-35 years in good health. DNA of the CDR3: TGTGCCAGCAGCTTGGAGTCCCTGCAAGAGACCCAGTACTTC. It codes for CASSLESLQETQYF.